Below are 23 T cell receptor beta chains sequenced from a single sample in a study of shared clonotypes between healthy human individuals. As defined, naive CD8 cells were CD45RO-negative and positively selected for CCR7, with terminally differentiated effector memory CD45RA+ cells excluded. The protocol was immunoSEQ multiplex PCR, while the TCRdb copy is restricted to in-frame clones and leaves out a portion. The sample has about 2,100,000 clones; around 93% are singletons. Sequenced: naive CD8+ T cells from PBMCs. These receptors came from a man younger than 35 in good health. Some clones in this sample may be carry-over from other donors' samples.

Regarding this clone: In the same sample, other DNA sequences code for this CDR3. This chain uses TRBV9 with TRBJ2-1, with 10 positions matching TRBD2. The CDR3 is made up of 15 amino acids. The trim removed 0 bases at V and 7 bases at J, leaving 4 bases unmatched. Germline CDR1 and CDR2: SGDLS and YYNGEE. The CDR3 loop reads CASSVGGTSANEQFF. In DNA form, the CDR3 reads TGTGCCAGCAGCGTAGGCGGGACTAGCGCTAATGAGCAGTTCTTC.

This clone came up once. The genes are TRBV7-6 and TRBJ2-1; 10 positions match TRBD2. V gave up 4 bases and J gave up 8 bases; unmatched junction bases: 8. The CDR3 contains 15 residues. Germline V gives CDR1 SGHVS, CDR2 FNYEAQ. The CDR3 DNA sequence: TGTGCCAGCAGCTCCCCCACTAGCGGGAAACATGAGCAGTTCTTC. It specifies CASSSPTSGKHEQFF. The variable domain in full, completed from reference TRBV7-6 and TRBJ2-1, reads GAGVSQSPRYKVTKRGQDVALRCDPISGHVSLYWYRQALGQGPEFLTYFNYEAQQDKSGLPNDRFSAERPEGSISTLTIQRTEQRDSAMYRCASSSPTSGKHEQFFGPGTRLTVL.

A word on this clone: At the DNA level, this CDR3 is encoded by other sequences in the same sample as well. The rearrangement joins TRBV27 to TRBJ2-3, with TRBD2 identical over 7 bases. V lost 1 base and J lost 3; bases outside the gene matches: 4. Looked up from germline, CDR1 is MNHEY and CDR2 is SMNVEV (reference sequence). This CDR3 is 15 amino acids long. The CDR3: CASSLFAGVTDTQYF. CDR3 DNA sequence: TGTGCCAGCAGTTTATTTGCGGGAGTGACAGATACGCAGTATTTT.

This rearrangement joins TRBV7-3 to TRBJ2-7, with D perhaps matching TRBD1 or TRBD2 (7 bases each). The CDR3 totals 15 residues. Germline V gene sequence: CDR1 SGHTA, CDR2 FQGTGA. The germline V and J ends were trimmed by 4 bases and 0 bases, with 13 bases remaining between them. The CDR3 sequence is CASSWGGGPSYEQYF. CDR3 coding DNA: TGTGCCAGCAGCTGGGGAGGGGGCCCCTCCTACGAGCAGTACTTC.

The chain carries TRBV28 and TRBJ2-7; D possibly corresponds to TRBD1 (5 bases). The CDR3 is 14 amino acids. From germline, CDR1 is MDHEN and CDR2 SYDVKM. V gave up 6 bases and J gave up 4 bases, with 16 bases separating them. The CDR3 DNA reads TGTGCCAGCAGGAGCGAAGGCAGGGTTTACGAGCAGTACTTC. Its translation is CASRSEGRVYEQYF.

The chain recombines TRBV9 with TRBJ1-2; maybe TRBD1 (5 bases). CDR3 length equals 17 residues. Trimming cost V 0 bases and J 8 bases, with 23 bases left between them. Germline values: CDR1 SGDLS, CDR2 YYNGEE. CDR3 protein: CASSVGSGDTSGSGYTF. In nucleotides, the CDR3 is TGTGCCAGCAGCGTAGGGTCCGGGGATACTTCAGGGTCAGGCTACACCTTC.

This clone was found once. Here the CDR3 reads CASGQHREQFF. The CDR3 DNA reads as TGTGCCAGCGGGCAGCACCGTGAGCAGTTCTTC. The genes are TRBV9 and TRBJ2-1; D call uncertain. This CDR3 is built from 11 residues. V lost 7 bases and J lost 9, with 11 bases in between. Per germline, CDR1 SGDLS and CDR2 YYNGEE. Based on the CDR3 plus reference TRBV9 and TRBJ2-1, the full variable domain is DSGVTQTPKHLITATGQRVTLRCSPRSGDLSVYWYQQSLDQGLQFLIQYYNGEERAKGNILERFSAQQFPDLHSELNLSSLELGDSALYFCASGQHREQFFGPGTRLTVL.

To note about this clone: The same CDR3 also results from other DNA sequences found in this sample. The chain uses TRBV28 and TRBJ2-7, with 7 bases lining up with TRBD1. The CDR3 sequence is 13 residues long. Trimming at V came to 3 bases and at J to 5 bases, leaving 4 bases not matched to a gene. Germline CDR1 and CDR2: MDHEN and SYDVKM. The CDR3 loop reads CASSLTGLNEQYF. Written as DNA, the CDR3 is TGTGCCAGCAGTTTGACAGGGCTCAACGAGCAGTACTTC.

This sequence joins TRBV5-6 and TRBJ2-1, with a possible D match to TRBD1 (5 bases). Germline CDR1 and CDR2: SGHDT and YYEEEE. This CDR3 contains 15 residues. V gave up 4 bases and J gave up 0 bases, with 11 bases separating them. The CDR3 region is CASSQDSLSYNEQFF. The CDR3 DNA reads TGTGCCAGCAGCCAAGACAGCCTCTCCTACAATGAGCAGTTCTTC.

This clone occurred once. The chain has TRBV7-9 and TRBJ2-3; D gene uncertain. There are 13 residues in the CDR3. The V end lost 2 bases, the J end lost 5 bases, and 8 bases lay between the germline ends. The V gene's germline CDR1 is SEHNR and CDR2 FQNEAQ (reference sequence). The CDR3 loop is CASSLSWEDTQYF. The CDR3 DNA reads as TGTGCCAGCAGCTTATCTTGGGAAGATACGCAGTATTTT. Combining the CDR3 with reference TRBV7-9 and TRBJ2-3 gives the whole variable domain DTGVSQNPRHKITKRGQNVTFRCDPISEHNRLYWYRQTLGQGPEFLTYFQNEAQLEKSRLLSDRFSAERPKGSFSTLEIQRTEQGDSAMYLCASSLSWEDTQYFGPGTRLTVL.

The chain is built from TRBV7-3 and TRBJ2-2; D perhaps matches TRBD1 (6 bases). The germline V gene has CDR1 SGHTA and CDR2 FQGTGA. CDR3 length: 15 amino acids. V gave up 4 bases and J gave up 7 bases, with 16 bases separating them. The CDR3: CASSSRQAKDGELFF. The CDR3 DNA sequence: TGTGCCAGCAGCTCAAGACAGGCTAAGGACGGGGAGCTGTTTTTT.

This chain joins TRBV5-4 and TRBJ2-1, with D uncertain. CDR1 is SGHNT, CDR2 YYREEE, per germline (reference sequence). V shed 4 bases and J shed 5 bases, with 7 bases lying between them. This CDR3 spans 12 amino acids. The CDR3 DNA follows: TGTGCCAGCAGCGGACCTAACAATGAGCAGTTCTTC. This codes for CASSGPNNEQFF.

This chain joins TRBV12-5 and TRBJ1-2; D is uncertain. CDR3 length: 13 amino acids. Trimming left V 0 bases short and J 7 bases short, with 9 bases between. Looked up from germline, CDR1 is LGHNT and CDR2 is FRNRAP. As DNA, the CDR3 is TGTGCTAGTGGTTTGGTGGGCTATGGTGGCTACACCTTC. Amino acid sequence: CASGLVGYGGYTF.

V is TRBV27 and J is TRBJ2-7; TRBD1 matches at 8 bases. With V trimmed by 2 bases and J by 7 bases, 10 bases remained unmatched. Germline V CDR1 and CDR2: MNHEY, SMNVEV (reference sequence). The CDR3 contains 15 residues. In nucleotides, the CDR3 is TGTGCCAGCAGTTTAGGGGCAGGGGGCTCGGGGGAGCAGTACTTC. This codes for CASSLGAGGSGEQYF.

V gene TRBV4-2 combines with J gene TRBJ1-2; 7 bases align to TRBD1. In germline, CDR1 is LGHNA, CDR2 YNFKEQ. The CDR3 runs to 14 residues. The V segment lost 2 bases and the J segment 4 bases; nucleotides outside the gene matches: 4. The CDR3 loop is CASSQSTGSYGYTF. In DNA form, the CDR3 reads TGTGCCAGCAGCCAATCGACAGGGAGCTATGGCTACACCTTC.

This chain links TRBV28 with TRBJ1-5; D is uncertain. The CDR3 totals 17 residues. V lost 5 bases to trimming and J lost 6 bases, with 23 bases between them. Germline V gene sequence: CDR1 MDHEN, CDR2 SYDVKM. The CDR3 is CASSPPRMAGESQPQHF. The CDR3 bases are TGTGCCAGCAGTCCCCCCCGGATGGCCGGGGAGAGTCAGCCCCAGCATTTT. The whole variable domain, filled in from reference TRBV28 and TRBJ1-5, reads DVKVTQSSRYLVKRTGEKVFLECVQDMDHENMFWYRQDPGLGLRLIYFSYDVKMKEKGDIPEGYSVSREKKERFSLILESASTNQTSMYLCASSPPRMAGESQPQHFGDGTRLSIL.

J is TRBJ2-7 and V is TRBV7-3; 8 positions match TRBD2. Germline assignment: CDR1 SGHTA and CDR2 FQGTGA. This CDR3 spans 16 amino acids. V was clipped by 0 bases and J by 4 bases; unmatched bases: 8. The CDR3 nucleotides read TGTGCCAGCAGCTTAACGCTCTGGCGGGAGGAATACGAGCAGTACTTC. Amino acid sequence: CASSLTLWREEYEQYF.

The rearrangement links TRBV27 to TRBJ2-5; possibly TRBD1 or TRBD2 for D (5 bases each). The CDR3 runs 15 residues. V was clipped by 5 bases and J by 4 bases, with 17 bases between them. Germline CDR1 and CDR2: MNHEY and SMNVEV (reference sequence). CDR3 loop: CASSPRGVSGETQYF. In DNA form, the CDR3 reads TGTGCCAGCAGTCCCCGAGGGGTGTCTGGAGAGACCCAGTACTTC.

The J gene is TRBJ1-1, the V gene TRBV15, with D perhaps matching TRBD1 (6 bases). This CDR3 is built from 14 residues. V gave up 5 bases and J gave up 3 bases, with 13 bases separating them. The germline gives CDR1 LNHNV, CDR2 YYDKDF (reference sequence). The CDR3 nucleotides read TGTGCCACCAGCGATCGCCGGACAGACACTGAAGCTTTCTTT. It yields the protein CATSDRRTDTEAFF.

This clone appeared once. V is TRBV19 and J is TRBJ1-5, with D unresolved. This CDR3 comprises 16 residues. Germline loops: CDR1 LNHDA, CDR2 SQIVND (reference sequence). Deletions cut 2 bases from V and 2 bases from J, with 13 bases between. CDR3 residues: CASSIFARRGNQPQHF. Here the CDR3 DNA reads TGTGCCAGTAGTATATTTGCACGGAGGGGCAATCAGCCCCAGCATTTT.

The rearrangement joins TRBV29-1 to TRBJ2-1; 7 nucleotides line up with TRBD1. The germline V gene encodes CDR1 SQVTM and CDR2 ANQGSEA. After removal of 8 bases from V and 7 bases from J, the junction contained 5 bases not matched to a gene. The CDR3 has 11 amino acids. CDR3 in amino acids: CSLRQGNEQFF. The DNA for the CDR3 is TGCAGCTTAAGACAGGGTAATGAGCAGTTCTTC.

CDR3 region: CASSEGQAISYEQYF. The CDR3 DNA sequence: TGTGCCAGCAGTGAAGGACAGGCGATCTCCTACGAGCAGTACTTC. This sequence joins TRBV6-1 and TRBJ2-7; tentatively, D is TRBD1 (6 bases). The CDR3 has 15 amino acids. Germline-derived CDR1 and CDR2 are MNHNS and SASEGT. V was trimmed by 1 base and J by 0 bases, leaving 10 bases between them.

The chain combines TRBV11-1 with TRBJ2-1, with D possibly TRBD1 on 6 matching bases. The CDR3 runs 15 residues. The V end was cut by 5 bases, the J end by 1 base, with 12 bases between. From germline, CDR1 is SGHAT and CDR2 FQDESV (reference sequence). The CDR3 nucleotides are TGTGCCAGCAGCCCCAAGACAGGATCCTACAATGAGCAGTTCTTC. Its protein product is CASSPKTGSYNEQFF.